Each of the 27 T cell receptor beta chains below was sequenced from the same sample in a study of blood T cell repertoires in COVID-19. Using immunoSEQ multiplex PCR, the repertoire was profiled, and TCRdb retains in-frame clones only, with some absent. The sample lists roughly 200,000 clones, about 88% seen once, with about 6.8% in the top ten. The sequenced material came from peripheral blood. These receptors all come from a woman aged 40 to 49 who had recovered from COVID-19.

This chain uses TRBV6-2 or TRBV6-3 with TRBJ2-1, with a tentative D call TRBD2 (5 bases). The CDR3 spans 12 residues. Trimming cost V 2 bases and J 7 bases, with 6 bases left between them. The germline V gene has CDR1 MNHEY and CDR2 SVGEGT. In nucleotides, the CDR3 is TGTGCCAGCAGTTACGGGAGAAATGAGCAGTTCTTC. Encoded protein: CASSYGRNEQFF.

This chain's CDR3 is CASRPVEGSNQPQHF. CDR3 DNA sequence: TGTGCCAGCAGACCTGTCGAGGGCAGCAATCAGCCCCAGCATTTT. The rearrangement joins TRBV6-6 to TRBJ1-5; D is undetermined. Germline lookup yields CDR1 MNHNY and CDR2 SVGAGI (reference sequence). The CDR3 sequence is 15 residues long. V lost 6 bases and J 1 base, leaving 13 bases between the germline ends.

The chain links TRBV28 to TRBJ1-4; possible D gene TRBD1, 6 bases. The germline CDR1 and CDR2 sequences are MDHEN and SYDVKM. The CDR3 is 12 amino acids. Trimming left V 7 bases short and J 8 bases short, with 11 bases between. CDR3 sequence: CASMDSAEKLFF. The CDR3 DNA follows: TGTGCCAGCATGGACAGCGCGGAAAAACTGTTTTTT.

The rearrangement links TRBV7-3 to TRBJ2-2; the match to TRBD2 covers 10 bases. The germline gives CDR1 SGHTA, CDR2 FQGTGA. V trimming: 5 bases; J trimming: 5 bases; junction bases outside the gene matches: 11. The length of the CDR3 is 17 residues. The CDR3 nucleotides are TGTGCCAGCAGCCACGGGGCTAGCGGGAGTAGAACCGGGGAGCTGTTTTTT. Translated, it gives CASSHGASGSRTGELFF.

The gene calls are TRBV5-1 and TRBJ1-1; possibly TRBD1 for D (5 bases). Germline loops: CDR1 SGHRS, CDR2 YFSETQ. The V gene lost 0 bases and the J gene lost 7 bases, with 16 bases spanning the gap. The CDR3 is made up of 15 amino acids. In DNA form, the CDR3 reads TGCGCCAGCAGCTTGGTCCCCGGGGGATCTGTTGAAGCTTTCTTT. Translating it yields CASSLVPGGSVEAFF.

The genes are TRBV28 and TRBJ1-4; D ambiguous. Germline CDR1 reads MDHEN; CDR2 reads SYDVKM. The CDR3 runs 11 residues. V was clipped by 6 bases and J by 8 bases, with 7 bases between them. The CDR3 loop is CASSLREKLFF. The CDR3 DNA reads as TGTGCCAGCAGCTTGAGGGAAAAACTGTTTTTT.

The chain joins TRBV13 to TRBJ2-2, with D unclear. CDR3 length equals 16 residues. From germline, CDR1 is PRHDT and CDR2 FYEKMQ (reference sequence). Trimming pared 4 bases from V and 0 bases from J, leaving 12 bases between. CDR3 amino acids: CASSSYYRANTGELFF. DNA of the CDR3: TGTGCCAGCAGCTCATATTACCGCGCGAACACCGGGGAGCTGTTTTTT. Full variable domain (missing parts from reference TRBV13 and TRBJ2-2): AAGVIQSPRHLIKEKRETATLKCYPIPRHDTVYWYQQGPGQDPQFLISFYEKMQSDKGSIPDRFSAQQFSDYHSELNMSSLELGDSALYFCASSSYYRANTGELFFGEGSRLTVL.

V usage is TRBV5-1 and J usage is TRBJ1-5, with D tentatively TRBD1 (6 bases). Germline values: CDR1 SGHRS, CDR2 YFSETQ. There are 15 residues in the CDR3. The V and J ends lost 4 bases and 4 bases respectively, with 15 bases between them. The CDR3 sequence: CASSIDGQPNQPQHF. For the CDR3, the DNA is TGCGCCAGCAGCATTGACGGACAGCCAAATCAGCCCCAGCATTTT.

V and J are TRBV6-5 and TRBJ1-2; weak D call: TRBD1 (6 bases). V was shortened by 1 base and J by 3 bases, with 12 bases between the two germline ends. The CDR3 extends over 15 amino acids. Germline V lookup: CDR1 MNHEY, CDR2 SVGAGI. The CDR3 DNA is TGTGCCAGCAGTTACTTACTCCACAGGGACTATGGCTACACCTTC. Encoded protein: CASSYLLHRDYGYTF.

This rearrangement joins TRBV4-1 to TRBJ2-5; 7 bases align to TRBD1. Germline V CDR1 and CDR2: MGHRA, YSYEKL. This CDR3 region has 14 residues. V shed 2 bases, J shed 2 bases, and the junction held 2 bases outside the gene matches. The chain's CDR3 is CASSQPDRQETQYF. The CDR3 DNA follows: TGCGCCAGCAGCCAACCGGACAGGCAAGAGACCCAGTACTTC.

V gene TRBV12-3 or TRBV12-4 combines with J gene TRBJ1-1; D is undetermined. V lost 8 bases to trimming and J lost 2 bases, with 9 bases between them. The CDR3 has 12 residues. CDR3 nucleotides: TGTGCCAGCCGTCCGGTAAACACTGAAGCTTTCTTT. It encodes CASRPVNTEAFF.

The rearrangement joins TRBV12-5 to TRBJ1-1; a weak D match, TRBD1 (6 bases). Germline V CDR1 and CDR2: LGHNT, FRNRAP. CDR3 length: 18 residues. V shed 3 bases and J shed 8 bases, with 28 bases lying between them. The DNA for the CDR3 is TGTGCTAGTGGTTTCTTGGTCCCGACGGCACGACAGGCCGACGAAGCTTTCTTT. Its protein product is CASGFLVPTARQADEAFF.

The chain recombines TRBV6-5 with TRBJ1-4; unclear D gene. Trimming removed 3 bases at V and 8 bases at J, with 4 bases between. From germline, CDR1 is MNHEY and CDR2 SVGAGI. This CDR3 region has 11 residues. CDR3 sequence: CASSYSEKLFF. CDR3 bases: TGTGCCAGCAGTTATTCGGAAAAACTGTTTTTT.

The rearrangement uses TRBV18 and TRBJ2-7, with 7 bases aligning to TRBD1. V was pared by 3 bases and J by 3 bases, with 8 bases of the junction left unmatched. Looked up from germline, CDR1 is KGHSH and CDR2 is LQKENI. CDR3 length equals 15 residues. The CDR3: CASSPSRDSIYEQYF. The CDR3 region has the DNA TGTGCCAGCTCACCCTCCCGGGACAGCATCTACGAGCAGTACTTC.

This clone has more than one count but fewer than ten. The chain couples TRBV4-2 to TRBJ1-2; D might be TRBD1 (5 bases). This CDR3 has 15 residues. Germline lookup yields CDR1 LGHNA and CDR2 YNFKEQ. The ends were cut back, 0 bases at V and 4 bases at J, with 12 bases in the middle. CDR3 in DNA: TGTGCCAGCAGCCAAGACCCGACAGAGCCCTATGGCTACACCTTC. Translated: CASSQDPTEPYGYTF.

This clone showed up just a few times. The CDR3 DNA sequence: TGCGCCAGCAGCGTCACAGGGGTGAAAGAGACTGAAGCTTTCTTT. Amino acids: CASSVTGVKETEAFF. The chain recombines TRBV5-1 with TRBJ1-1; 7 bases agree with TRBD1. Germline CDR1 is SGHRS and CDR2 is YFSETQ. The CDR3 extends over 15 amino acids. V was clipped by 4 bases and J by 5 bases; unmatched bases: 11.

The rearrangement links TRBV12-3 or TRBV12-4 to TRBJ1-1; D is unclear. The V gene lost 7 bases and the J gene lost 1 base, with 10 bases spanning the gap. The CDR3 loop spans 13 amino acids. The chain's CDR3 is CASNRGENTEAFF. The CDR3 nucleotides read TGTGCCAGCAACCGGGGAGAGAACACTGAAGCTTTCTTT.

In DNA form, the CDR3 reads TGTGCCAGTAGTATCCAGTACCAAGAGACCCAGTACTTC. As protein: CASSIQYQETQYF. The V gene is TRBV19, the J gene TRBJ2-5; the D is unclear. CDR3 length equals 13 residues. The germline V and J ends were trimmed by 3 bases and 0 bases, with 5 bases remaining between them. Germline CDR1 LNHDA, CDR2 SQIVND (reference sequence). Using reference TRBV19 and TRBJ2-5 for the parts outside the CDR3, the full variable domain is DGGITQSPKYLFRKEGQNVTLSCEQNLNHDAMYWYRQDPGQGLRLIYYSQIVNDFQKGDIAEGYSVSREKKESFPLTVTSAQKNPTAFYLCASSIQYQETQYFGPGTRLLVL.

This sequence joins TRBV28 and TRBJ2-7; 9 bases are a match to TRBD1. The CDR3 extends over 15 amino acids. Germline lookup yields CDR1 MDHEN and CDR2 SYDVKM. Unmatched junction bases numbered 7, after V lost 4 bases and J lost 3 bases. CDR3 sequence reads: CASSSYRDRVYEQYF. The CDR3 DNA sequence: TGTGCCAGCAGTTCCTACCGGGACAGGGTCTACGAGCAGTACTTC.

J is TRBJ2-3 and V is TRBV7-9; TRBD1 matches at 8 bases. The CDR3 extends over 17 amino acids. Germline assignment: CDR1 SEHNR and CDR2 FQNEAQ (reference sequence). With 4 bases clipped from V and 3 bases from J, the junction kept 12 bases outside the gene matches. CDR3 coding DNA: TGTGCCAGCAGCTACCCGCTCCGGGACAGGCGGACAGATACGCAGTATTTT. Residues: CASSYPLRDRRTDTQYF.

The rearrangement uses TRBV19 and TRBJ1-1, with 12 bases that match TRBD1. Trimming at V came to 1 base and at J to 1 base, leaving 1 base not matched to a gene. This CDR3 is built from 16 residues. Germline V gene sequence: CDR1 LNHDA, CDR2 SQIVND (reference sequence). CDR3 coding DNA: TGTGCCAGTAGTATAGGGGACAGGGGGCGGAACACTGAAGCTTTCTTT. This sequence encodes CASSIGDRGRNTEAFF.

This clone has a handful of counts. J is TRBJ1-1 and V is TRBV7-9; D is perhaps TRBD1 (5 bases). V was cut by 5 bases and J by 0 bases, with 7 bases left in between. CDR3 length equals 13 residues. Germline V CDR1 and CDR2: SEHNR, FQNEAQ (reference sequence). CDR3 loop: CASSVTVNTEAFF. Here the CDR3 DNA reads TGTGCCAGCAGCGTGACAGTGAACACTGAAGCTTTCTTT. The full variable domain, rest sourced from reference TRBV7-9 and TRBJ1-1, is DTGVSQNPRHKITKRGQNVTFRCDPISEHNRLYWYRQTLGQGPEFLTYFQNEAQLEKSRLLSDRFSAERPKGSFSTLEIQRTEQGDSAMYLCASSVTVNTEAFFGQGTRLTVV.

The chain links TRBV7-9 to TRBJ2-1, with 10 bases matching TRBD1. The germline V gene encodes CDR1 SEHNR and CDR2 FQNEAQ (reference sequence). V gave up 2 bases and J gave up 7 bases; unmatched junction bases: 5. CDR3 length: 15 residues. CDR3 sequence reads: CASSLRWDRGNEQFF. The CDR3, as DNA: TGTGCCAGCAGCTTACGGTGGGACAGGGGAAATGAGCAGTTCTTC.

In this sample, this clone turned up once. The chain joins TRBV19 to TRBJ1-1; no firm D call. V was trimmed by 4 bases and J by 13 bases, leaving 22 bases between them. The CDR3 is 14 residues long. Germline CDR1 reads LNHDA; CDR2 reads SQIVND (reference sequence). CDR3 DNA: TGTGCCAGTAGTACCCCAGAGACTCCTATGTTTGGTTTCTTT. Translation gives CASSTPETPMFGFF.

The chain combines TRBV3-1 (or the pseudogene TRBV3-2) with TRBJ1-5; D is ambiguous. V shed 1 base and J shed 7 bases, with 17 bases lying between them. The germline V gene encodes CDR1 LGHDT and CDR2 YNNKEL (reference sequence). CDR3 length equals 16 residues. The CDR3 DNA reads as TGTGCCAGCAGCCAAGGGGAGTTACATATACCACAGCCCCAGCATTTT. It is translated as CASSQGELHIPQPQHF.

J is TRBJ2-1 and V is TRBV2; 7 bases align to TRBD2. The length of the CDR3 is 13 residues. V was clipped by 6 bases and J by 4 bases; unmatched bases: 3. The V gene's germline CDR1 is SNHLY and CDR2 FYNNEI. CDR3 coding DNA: TGTGCCAGCAGCGAACTAGCGTACAATGAGCAGTTCTTC. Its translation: CASSELAYNEQFF.

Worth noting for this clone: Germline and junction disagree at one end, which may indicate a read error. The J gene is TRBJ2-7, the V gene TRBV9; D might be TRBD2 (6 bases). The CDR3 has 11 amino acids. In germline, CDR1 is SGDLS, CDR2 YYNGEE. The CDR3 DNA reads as TGTGCCAGCAGCGTAGGGGGCAGGGAGGACTTC. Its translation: CASSVGGREDF.